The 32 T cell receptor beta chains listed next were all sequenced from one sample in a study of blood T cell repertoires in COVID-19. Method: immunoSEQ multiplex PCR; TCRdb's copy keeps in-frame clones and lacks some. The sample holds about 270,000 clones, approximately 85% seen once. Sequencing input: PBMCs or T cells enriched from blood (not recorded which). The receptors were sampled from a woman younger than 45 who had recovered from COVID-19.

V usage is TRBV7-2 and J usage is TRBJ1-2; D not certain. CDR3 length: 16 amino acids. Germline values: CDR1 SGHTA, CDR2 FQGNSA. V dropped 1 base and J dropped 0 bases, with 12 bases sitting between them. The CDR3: CASSLVVGTSNYGYTF. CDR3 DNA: TGTGCCAGCAGCTTAGTAGTGGGCACCTCTAACTATGGCTACACCTTC.

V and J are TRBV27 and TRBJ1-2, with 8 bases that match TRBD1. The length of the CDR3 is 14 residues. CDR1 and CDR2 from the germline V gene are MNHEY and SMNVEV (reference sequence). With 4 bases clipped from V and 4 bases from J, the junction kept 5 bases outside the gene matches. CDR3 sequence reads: CASSSTGVFYGYTF. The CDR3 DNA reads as TGTGCCAGCAGTTCGACAGGGGTTTTCTATGGCTACACCTTC.

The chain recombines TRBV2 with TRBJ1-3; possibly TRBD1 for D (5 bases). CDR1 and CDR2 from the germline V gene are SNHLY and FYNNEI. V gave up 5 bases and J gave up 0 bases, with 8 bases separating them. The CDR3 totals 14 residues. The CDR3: CASSSDSSGNTIYF. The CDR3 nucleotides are TGTGCCAGCAGTTCCGACAGCTCTGGAAACACCATATATTTT.

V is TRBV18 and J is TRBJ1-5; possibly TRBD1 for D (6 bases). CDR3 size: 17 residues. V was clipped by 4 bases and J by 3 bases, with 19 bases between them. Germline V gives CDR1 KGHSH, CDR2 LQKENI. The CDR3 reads CASSLFSQWTDNQPQHF. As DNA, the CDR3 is TGTGCCAGCTCACTTTTTTCCCAGTGGACAGACAATCAGCCCCAGCATTTT.

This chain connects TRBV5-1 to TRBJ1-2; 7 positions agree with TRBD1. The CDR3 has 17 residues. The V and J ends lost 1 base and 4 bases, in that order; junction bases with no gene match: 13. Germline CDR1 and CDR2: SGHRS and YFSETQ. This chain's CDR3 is CASSLKALRDSTYGYTF. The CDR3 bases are TGCGCCAGCAGCTTGAAGGCCCTCCGGGACAGCACCTATGGCTACACCTTC.

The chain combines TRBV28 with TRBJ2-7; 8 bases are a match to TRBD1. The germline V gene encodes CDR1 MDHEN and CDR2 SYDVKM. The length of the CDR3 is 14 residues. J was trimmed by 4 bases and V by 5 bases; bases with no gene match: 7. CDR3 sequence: CASSPTGAPYEQYF. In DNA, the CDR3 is TGTGCCAGCAGTCCGACAGGGGCCCCTTACGAGCAGTACTTC.

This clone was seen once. The CDR3 loop reads CASSSTQGTEAFF. CDR3 sequence (DNA): TGTGCCAGCAGTTCAACACAGGGCACTGAAGCTTTCTTT. V usage is TRBV12-3 or TRBV12-4 and J usage is TRBJ1-1, with D perhaps TRBD1 (6 bases). Trimming shortened V by 4 bases and J by 4 bases, and 10 bases separated the two germline ends. CDR3 size: 13 residues.

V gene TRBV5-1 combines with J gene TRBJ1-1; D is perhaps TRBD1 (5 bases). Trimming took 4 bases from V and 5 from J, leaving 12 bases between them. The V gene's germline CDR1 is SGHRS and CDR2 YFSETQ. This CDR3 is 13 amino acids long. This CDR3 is CASSPRVRTEAFF. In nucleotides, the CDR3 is TGCGCCAGCAGCCCCAGGGTACGGACTGAAGCTTTCTTT.

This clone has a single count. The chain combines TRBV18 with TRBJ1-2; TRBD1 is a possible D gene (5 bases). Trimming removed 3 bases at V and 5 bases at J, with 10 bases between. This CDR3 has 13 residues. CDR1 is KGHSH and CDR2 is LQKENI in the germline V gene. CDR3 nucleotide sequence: TGTGCCAGCTCACCCTCCGACAGTTATGGCTACACCTTC. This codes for CASSPSDSYGYTF.

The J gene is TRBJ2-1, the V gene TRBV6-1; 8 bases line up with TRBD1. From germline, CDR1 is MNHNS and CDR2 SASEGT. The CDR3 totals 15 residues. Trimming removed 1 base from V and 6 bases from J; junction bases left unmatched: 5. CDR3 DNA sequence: TGTGCCAGCAGTGAAGGGTGGACAGGGTTCAATGAGCAGTTCTTC. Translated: CASSEGWTGFNEQFF.

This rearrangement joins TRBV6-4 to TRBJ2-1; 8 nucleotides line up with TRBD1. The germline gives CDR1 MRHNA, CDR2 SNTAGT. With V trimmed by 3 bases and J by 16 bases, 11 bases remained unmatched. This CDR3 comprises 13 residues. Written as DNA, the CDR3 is TGTGCCAGCAGTGAATACGGACAGGGACGGCACTTCTTC. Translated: CASSEYGQGRHFF.

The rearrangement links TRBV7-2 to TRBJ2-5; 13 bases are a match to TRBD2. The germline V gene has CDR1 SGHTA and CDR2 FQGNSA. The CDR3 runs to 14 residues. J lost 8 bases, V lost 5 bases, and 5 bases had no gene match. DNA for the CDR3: TGTGCCAGCAGCACCACTAGCGGGGGGGTAACCCAGTACTTC. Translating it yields CASSTTSGGVTQYF.

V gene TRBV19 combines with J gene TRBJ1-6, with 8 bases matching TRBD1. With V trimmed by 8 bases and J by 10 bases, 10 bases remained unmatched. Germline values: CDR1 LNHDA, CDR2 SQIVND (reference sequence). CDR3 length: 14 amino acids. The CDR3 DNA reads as TGTGCCAGTTACAACGGACAGGGAGGATCACCCCTCCACTTT. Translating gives CASYNGQGGSPLHF.

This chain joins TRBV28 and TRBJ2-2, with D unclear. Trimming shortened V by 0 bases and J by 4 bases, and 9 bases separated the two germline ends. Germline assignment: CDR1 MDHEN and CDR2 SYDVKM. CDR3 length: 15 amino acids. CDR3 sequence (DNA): TGTGCCAGCAGTTTATGGCACACCTCCACCGGGGAGCTGTTTTTT. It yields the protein CASSLWHTSTGELFF.

This CDR3 is CASSLNGVTTYNEQFF. In nucleotides, the CDR3 is TGTGCCAGCAGCTTAAACGGCGTGACTACTTACAATGAGCAGTTCTTC. The chain recombines TRBV7-3 with TRBJ2-1, with TRBD2 as a possible D gene (5 bases). The CDR3 totals 16 residues. The V and J ends lost 1 base and 4 bases respectively, with 14 bases between them. CDR1 SGHTA and CDR2 FQGTGA come from the germline V gene.

CDR3 nucleotides: TGTGCCAGCAGTGGGGACAGAACTGAAGCTTTCTTT. It codes for CASSGDRTEAFF. The rearrangement uses TRBV11-3 and TRBJ1-1, with 7 bases matching TRBD1. The J segment lost 5 bases and the V segment lost 6 bases, leaving 3 bases of the junction unmatched. The germline V gene encodes CDR1 SGHNT and CDR2 YENEEA. CDR3 length: 12 residues. Full variable domain (rest looked up from reference TRBV11-3 and TRBJ1-1): EAGVVQSPRYKIIEKKQPVAFWCNPISGHNTLYWYLQNLGQGPELLIRYENEEAVDDSQLPKDRFSAERLKGVDSTLKIQPAELGDSAVYLCASSGDRTEAFFGQGTRLTVV.

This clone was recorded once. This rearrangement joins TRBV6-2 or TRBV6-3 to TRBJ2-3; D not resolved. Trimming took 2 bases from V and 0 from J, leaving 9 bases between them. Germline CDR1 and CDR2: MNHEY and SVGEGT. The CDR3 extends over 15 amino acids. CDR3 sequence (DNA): TGTGCCAGCAGTTACGAGTACTCTAGCACAGATACGCAGTATTTT. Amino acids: CASSYEYSSTDTQYF.

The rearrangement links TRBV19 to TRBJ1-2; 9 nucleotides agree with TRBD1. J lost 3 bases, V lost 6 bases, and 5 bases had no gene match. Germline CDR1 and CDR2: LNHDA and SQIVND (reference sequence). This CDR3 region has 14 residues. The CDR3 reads CASRADRGDYGYTF. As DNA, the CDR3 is TGTGCCAGTAGAGCCGACAGGGGGGACTATGGCTACACCTTC. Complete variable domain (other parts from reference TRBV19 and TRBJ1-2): DGGITQSPKYLFRKEGQNVTLSCEQNLNHDAMYWYRQDPGQGLRLIYYSQIVNDFQKGDIAEGYSVSREKKESFPLTVTSAQKNPTAFYLCASRADRGDYGYTFGSGTRLTVV.

The CDR3 protein is CAIIPGDGNTEAFF. The CDR3, as DNA: TGTGCCATCATCCCCGGTGATGGTAACACTGAAGCTTTCTTT. This chain connects TRBV10-3 to TRBJ1-1, with D uncertain. V lost 7 bases, J lost 2 bases, and 14 bases lay in between. Germline CDR1 and CDR2: ENHRY and SYGVKD. This CDR3 contains 14 residues.

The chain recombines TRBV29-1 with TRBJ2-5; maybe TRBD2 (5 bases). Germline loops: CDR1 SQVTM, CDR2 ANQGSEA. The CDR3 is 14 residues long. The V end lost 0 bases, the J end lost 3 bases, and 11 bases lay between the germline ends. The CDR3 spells CSVEDSDGKETQYF. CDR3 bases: TGCAGCGTTGAAGATTCCGACGGGAAAGAGACCCAGTACTTC.

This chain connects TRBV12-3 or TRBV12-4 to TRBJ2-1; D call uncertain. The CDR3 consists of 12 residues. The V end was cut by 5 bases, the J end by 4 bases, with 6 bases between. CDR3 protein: CASSPYYNEQFF. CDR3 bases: TGTGCCAGCAGTCCTTATTACAATGAGCAGTTCTTC.

CDR3 sequence reads: CASSFQGIVSSEAFF. For the CDR3, the DNA is TGTGCCAGCAGCTTCCAGGGGATCGTGAGCTCTGAAGCTTTCTTT. The V gene is TRBV7-2, the J gene TRBJ1-1, with D tentatively TRBD1 (6 bases). The CDR3 totals 15 residues. Trimming removed 3 bases at V and 6 bases at J, with 17 bases between. Germline V gene sequence: CDR1 SGHTA, CDR2 FQGNSA.

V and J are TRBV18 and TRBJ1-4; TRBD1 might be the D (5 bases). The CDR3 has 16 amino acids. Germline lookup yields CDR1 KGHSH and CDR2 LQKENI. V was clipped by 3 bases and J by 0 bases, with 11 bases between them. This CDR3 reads CASSPYQGTTNEKLFF. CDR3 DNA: TGTGCCAGCTCACCCTACCAGGGAACAACTAATGAAAAACTGTTTTTT.

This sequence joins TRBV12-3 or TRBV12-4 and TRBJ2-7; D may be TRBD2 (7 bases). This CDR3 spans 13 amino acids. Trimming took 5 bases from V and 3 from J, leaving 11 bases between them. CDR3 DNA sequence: TGTGCCAGCAGTGGGGGGGCCGGCTACGAGCAGTACTTC. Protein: CASSGGAGYEQYF.

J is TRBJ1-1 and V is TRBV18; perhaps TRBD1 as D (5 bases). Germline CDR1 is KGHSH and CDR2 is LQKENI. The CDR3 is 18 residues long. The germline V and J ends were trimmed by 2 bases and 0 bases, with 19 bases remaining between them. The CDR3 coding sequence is TGTGCCAGCTCACCAATGTTGCGGGACGGAAGTTTGAACACTGAAGCTTTCTTT. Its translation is CASSPMLRDGSLNTEAFF.

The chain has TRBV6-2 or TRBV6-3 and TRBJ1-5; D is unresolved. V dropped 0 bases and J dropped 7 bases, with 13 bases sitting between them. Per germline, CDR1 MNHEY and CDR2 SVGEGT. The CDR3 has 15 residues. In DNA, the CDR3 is TGTGCCAGCAGTTACTCCCCCCCTCGAGCACAGCCCCAGCATTTT. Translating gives CASSYSPPRAQPQHF.

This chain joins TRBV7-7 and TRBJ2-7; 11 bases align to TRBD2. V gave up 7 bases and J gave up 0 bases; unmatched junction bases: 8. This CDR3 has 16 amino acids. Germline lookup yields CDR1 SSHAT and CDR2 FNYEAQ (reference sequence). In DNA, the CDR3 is TGTGCCAGCACCCCCCTTAGCGGGAGGGCCTCCTACGAGCAGTACTTC. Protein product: CASTPLSGRASYEQYF.

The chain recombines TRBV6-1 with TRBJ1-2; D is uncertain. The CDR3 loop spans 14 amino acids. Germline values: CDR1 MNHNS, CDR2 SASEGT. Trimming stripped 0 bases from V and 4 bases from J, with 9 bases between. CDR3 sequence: CASSEAGGLYGYTF. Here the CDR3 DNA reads TGTGCCAGCAGTGAAGCTGGAGGGCTCTATGGCTACACCTTC.

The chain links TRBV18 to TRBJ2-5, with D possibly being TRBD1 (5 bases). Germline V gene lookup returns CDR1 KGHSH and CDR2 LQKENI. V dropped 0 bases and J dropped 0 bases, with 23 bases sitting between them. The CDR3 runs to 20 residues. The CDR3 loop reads CASSPPKGSLVQGNQETQYF. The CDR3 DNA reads TGTGCCAGCTCACCACCTAAGGGATCTTTGGTCCAGGGAAACCAAGAGACCCAGTACTTC.

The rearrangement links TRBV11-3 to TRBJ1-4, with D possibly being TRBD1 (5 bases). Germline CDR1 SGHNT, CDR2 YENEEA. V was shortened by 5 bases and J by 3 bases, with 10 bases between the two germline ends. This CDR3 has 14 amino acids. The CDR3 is CASSRGTPNEKLFF. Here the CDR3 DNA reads TGTGCCAGCAGCAGAGGGACTCCTAATGAAAAACTGTTTTTT. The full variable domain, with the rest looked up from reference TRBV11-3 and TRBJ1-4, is EAGVVQSPRYKIIEKKQPVAFWCNPISGHNTLYWYLQNLGQGPELLIRYENEEAVDDSQLPKDRFSAERLKGVDSTLKIQPAELGDSAVYLCASSRGTPNEKLFFGSGTQLSVL.

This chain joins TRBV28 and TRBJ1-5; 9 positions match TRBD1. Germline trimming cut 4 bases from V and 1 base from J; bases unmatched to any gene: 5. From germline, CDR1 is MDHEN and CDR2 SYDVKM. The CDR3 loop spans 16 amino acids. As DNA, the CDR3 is TGTGCCAGCAGTTACCCGACAGGGGGAAGCAATCAGCCCCAGCATTTT. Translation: CASSYPTGGSNQPQHF.

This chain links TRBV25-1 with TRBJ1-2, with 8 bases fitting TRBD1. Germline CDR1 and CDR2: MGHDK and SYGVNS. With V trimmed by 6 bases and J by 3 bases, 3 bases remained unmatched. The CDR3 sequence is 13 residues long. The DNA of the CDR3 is TGTGCCAGCAGGACAGGGGACGACTATGGCTACACCTTC. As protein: CASRTGDDYGYTF.